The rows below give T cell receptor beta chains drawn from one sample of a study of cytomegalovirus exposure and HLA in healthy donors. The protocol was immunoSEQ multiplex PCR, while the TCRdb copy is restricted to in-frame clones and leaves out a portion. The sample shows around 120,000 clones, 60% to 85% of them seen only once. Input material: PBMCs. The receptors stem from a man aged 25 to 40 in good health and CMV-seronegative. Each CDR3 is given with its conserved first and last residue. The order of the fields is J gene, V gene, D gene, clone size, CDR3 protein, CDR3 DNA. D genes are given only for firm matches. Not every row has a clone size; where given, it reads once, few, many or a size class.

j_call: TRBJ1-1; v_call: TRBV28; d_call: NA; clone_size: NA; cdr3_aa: CASRRGLWAFF; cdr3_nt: TGTGCCAGCAGAAGGGGGTTGTGGGCTTTCTTT
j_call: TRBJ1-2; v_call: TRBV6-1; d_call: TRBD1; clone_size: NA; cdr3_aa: CASRAGGSYGYTF; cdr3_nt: TGTGCCAGCAGGGCAGGGGGCAGCTATGGCTACACCTTC
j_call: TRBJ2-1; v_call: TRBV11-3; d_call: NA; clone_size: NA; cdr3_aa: CASSPGVARYNEQFF; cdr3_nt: TGTGCCAGCAGCCCCGGGGTAGCGCGATACAATGAGCAGTTCTTC
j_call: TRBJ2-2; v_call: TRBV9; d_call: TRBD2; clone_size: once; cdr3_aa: CASSPHPAGTGELFF; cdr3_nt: TGTGCCAGCAGCCCTCATCCAGCGGGAACCGGGGAGCTGTTTTTT
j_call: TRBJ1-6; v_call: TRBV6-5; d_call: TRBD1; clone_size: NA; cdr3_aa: CASSLDRGRIGSPLHF; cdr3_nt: TGTGCCAGCAGTTTAGACAGGGGGCGCATCGGTTCACCCCTCCACTTT
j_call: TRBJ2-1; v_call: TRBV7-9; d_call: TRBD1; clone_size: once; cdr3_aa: CASSPRQGSYNEQFF; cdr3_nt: TGTGCCAGCAGCCCCCGACAGGGCTCCTACAATGAGCAGTTCTTC
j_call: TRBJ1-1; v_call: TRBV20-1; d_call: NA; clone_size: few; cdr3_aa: CSASLTEAFF; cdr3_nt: TGCAGTGCTAGCTTGACTGAAGCTTTCTTT
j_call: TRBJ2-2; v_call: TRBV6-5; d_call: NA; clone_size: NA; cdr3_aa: CASSYGGIPGELFF; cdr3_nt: TGTGCCAGCAGTTACGGAGGTATCCCCGGGGAGCTGTTTTTT
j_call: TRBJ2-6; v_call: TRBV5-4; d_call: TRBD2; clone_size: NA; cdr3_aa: CASSLGLAGAGGANVLTF; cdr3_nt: TGTGCCAGCAGCCTCGGACTAGCGGGAGCTGGGGGGGCCAACGTCCTGACTTTC
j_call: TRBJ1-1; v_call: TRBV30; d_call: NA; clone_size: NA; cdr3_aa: CAWLVRVSTEAFF; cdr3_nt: TGTGCCTGGTTGGTCAGGGTCAGCACTGAAGCTTTCTTT
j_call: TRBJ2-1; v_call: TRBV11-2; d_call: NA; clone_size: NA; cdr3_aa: CASSPLGGAPSYNEQFF; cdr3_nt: TGTGCCAGCAGCCCTCTGGGGGGGGCCCCCTCTTACAATGAGCAGTTCTTC